Below, one T cell receptor beta chain is given with its context. Its specificity is unknown. Only one base separates this from a far larger clonotype, so it likely reflects a read error. The data originate from a study of regulatory T cells in long-lasting Graves disease. General observations from the study: TCR diversity in persistent Graves' patients was below that of newly diagnosed ones. Persistent disease exhibited a predilection for TRBV28, TRBJ1-2 and TRBJ2-5. Thyroid tissue went unstudied; only peripheral blood was examined.

Sample time point: persistent/refractory GD, antithyroid drugs over 5 years with positive TRAb. Preparation of the TCR library used RNA extracted from PBMCs. Diagnoses of Graves' disease were made by American Thyroid Association guidelines. The CDR3 is 13 amino acids. Arm-PCR with iRepertoire HTBI primers amplified the CDR3 regions for these TCR beta libraries. From the multiplex PCR reads, TCRdb called clonotypes with MiXCR, one entry per CDR3 protein. Here the sample spans 360,000 or so distinct CDR3 sequences, more than 20% being singletons. The J gene is TRBJ1-6, the V gene TRBV12-3 or TRBV12-4; possibly TRBD1 for D (5 bases). The J call may not be correct, given that the DNA end is closer to TRBJ1-1. The clonotype comes from a woman between 40 and 50 years old with Graves disease. Sequenced here: peripheral blood mononuclear cells (PBMCs), sampled when the disease was refractory, from a patient treated with antithyroid drugs. CDR3 region: CASSFGRGSEAFF. The DNA for the CDR3 is TGTGCCAGCAGTTTCGGACGGGGGTCTGAAGCTTTCTTT.